The source of this TCR beta chain is a study of T cells after yellow fever vaccination. Overall study context: SMART-Seq v4 Ultra Low Input served to prepare low-cell-number fractions. The study, taken as a whole, reports: Relatively few clonotypes were ones that appeared in both CD4 and CD8 compartments.

5'RACE template switching produced TCR cDNA carrying a universal primer site and UMIs. TCRdb reanalysed the 5' RACE reads using MiXCR and keeps one entry per CDR3 protein. In the table there are 550,000 or so distinct CDR3 sequences, roughly 21% of which are singletons. Trimming took 5 bases from V and 2 from J; bases not matched to a gene: 1. The CDR3 is 12 residues long. Germline values: CDR1 DFQATT, CDR2 SNEGSKA (reference sequence). Worth noting for this clonotype: As yet, its antigen is unknown.

The receptor was derived from a young man who received the YFV17D yellow fever vaccine. The sample was PBMCs, taken 15 days after the yellow fever booster vaccination. The chain carries TRBV20-1 and TRBJ2-7, with TRBD2 matching over 9 bases. The CDR3 protein is CSAPSGTYEQYF. CDR3 coding DNA: TGCAGTGCTCCTAGCGGGACCTACGAGCAGTACTTC.